This T cell receptor beta chain was retrieved from a study of control samples from healthy donors and cancer patients. This clone was counted once. Some clones are missing from TCRdb's copy, which holds only in-frame ones; the method was immunoSEQ multiplex PCR. The repertoire has around 55,000 clones, roughly 95% of them found once; the top ten carry approximately 0.99%. Specimen: blood. The sequence came from a young woman in good health.

This CDR3 reads CASSHLLPTGQNSYGYTF. The CDR3 coding sequence is TGCGCCAGCAGCCATCTCCTACCCACAGGCCAGAACTCCTATGGCTACACCTTC. The V and J genes are TRBV4-1 and TRBJ1-2; D is perhaps TRBD1 (5 bases). Germline CDR1 and CDR2: MGHRA and YSYEKL. There are 18 residues in the CDR3. Trimming left V 3 bases short and J 4 bases short, with 24 bases between.